The T cell receptor beta chain described here comes from a study of blood T cell repertoires in COVID-19. At the level of the study: T cells, B-cell-depleted T cells, or PBMCs provided the cDNA or gDNA that served as material.

The CDR3 consists of 14 residues. The germline V gene encodes CDR1 MRHNA and CDR2 SNTAGT. V lost 2 bases to trimming and J lost 7 bases; unmatched junction nucleotides: 6. This clone has only one observation. The data were produced by immunoSEQ multiplex PCR, yet TCRdb's version contains in-frame clones alone and is incomplete. This table holds around 280,000 clones, around 87% found once. The clonotype comes from a woman aged 25 to 39 who had recovered from COVID-19. Sequencing was performed on peripheral blood. The chain is built from TRBV6-4 and TRBJ1-2, with 8 nucleotides matching TRBD1. The CDR3 bases are TGTGCCAGCAGTGACGACAGGGGAGAGTCTGGCTACACCTTC. This gives the protein CASSDDRGESGYTF.